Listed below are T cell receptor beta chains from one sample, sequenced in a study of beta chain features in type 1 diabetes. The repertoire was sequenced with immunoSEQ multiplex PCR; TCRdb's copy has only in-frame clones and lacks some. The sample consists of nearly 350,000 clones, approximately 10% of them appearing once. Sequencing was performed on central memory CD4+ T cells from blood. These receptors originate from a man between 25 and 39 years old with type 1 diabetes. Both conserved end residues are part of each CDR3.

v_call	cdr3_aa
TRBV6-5	CASSYYGNTEAFF
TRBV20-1	CSAKENTEAFF
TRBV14	CASSPWDISYEQYF
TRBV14	CASSQLQGARSYEQYF
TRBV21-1	CASSNVSGVGNQPQHF
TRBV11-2	CASSPVFQETQYF
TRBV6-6	CASSAPDTSYEQYF
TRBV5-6	CASSLVRQYTEAFF
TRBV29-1	CSVGVGAGYTF
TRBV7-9	CASRISGSQETQYF
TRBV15	CATSRDPTSGGNTGELFF
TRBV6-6	CASSYGSQPYEQYF
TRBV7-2	CASTPGLAVTDTQYF
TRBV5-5	CASSSRGETQYF
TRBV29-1	CSLKSTQETQYF
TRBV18	CASSPGDKQPQHF
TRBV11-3	CASSLGARGVNEQYF